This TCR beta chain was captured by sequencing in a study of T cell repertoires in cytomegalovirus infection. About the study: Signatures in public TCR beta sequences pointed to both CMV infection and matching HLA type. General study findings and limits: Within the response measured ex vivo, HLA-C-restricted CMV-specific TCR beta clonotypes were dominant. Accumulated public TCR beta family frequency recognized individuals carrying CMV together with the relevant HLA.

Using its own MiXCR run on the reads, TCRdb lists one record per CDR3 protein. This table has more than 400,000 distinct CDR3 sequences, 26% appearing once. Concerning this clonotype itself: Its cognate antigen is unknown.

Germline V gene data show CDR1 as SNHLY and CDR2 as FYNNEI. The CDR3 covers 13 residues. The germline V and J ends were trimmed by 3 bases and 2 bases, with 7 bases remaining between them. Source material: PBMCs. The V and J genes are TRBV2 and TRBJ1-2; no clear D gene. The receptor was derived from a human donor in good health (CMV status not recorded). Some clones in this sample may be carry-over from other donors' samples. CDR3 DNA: TGTGCCAGCAGTGATGAATGGAACTATGGCTACACCTTC. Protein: CASSDEWNYGYTF.